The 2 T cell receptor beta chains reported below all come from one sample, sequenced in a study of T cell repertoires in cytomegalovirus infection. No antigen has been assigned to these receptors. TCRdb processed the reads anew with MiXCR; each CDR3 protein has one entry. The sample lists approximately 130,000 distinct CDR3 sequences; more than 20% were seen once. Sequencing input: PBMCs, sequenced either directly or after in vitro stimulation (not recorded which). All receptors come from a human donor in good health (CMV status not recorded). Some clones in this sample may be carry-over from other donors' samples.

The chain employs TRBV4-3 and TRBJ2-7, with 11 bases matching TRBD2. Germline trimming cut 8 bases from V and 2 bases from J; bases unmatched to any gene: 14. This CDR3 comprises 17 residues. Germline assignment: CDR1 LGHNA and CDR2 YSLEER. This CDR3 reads CASQKTSGTDLTYEQYV. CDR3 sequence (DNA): TGCGCCAGCCAAAAGACTAGCGGGACCGATCTAACCTACGAGCAGTACGTC.

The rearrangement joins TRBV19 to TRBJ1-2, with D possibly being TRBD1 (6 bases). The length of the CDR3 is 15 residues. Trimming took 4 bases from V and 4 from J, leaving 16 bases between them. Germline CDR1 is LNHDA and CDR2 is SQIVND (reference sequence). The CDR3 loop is CASSTHGAGAYGYTF. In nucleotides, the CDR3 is TGTGCCAGTAGTACCCACGGGGCAGGGGCCTATGGCTACACCTTC.